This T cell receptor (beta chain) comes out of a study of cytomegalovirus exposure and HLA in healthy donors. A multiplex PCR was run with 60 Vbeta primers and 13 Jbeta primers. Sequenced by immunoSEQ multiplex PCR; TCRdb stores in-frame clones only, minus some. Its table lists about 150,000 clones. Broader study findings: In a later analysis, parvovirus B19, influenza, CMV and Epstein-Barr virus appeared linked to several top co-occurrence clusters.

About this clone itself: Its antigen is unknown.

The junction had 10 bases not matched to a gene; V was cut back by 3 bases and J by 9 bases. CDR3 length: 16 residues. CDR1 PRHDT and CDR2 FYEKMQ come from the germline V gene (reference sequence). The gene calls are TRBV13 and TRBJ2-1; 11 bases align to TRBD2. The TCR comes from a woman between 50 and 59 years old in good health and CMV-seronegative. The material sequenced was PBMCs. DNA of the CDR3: TGTGCCAGCAGCTTCGATAGCGGGGGGGCTTGGGGTGAGCAGTTCTTC. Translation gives CASSFDSGGAWGEQFF. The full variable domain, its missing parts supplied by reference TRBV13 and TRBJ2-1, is AAGVIQSPRHLIKEKRETATLKCYPIPRHDTVYWYQQGPGQDPQFLISFYEKMQSDKGSIPDRFSAQQFSDYHSELNMSSLELGDSALYFCASSFDSGGAWGEQFFGPGTRLTVL.